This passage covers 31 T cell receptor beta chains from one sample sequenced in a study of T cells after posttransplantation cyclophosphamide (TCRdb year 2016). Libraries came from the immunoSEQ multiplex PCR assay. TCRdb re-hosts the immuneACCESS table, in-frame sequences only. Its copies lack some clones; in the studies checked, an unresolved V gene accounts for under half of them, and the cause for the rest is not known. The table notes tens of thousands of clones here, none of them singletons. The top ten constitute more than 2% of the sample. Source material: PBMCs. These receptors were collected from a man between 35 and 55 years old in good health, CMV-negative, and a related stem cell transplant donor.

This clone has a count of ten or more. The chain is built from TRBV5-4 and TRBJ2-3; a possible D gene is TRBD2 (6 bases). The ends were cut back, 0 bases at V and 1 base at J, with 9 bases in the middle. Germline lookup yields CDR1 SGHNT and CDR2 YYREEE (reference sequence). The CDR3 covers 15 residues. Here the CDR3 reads CASSLAASGTDTQYF. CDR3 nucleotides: TGTGCCAGCAGCTTGGCAGCTAGCGGCACAGATACGCAGTATTTT.

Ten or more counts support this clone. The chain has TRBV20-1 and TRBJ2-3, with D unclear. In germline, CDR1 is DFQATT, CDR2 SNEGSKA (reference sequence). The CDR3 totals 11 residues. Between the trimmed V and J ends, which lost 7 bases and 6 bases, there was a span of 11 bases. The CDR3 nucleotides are TGCAGTGGAGGCTTGGGTGATACGCAGTATTTT. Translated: CSGGLGDTQYF.

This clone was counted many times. The CDR3 spells CASSLVPSGGEVDTQYF. CDR3 nucleotides: TGCGCCAGCAGCTTGGTCCCTAGCGGGGGAGAAGTAGATACGCAGTATTTT. This chain connects TRBV5-1 to TRBJ2-3; 10 bases line up with TRBD2. The V segment lost 0 bases and the J segment 5 bases; nucleotides outside the gene matches: 9. CDR1 and CDR2 from the germline V gene are SGHRS and YFSETQ. The CDR3 sequence is 17 residues long.

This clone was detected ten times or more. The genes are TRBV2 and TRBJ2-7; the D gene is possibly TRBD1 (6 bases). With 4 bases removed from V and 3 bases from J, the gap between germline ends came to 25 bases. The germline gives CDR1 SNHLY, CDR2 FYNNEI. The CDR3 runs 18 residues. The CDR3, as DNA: TGTGCCAGCAGTGGGAGGCCTCTCCTACCCCAGGGGCGCTACGAGCAGTACGTC. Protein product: CASSGRPLLPQGRYEQYV.

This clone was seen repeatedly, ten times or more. DNA of the CDR3: TGTGCCAGCAGCGCCCAACAGGGGCAGGAGACCCAGTACTTC. It yields the protein CASSAQQGQETQYF. The chain employs TRBV7-8 and TRBJ2-5; 7 nucleotides match TRBD1. The CDR3 spans 14 residues. Per germline, CDR1 SGHVS and CDR2 FQNEAQ. J was trimmed by 5 bases and V by 5 bases; bases with no gene match: 8.

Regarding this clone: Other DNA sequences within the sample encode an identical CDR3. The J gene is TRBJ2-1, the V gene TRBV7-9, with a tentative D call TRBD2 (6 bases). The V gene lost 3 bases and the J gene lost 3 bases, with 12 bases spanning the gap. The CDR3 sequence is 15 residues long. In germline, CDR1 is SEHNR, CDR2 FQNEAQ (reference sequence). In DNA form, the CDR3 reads TGTGCCAGCAGCTTTAGCGGAGGGGACTACAATGAGCAGTTCTTC. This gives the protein CASSFSGGDYNEQFF.

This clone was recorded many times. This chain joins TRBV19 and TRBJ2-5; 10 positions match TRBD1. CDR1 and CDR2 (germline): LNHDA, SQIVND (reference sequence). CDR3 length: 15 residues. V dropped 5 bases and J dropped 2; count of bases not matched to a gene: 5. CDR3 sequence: CASSGRTGGQETQYF. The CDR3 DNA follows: TGTGCCAGTAGTGGCCGGACAGGGGGTCAAGAGACCCAGTACTTC.

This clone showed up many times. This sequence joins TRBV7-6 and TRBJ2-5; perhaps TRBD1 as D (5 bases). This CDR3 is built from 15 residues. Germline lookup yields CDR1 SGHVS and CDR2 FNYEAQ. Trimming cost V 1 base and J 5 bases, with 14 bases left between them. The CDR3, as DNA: TGTGCCAGCAGCTTAGAAGCCAGGGTGTATGAGACCCAGTACTTC. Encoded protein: CASSLEARVYETQYF. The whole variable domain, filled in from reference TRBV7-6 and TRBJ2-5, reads GAGVSQSPRYKVTKRGQDVALRCDPISGHVSLYWYRQALGQGPEFLTYFNYEAQQDKSGLPNDRFSAERPEGSISTLTIQRTEQRDSAMYRCASSLEARVYETQYFGPGTRLLVL.

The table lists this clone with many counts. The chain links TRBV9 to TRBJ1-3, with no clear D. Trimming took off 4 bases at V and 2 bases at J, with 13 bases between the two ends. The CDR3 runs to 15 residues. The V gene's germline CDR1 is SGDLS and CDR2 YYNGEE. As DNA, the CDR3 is TGTGCCAGCAGCCCTGACACGGTGACTGGAAACACCATATATTTT. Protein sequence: CASSPDTVTGNTIYF.

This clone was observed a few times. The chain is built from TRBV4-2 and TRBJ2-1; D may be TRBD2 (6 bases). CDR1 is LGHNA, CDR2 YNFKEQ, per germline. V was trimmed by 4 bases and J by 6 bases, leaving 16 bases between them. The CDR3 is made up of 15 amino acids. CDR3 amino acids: CASSLITLASNEQFF. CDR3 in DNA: TGTGCCAGCAGCCTAATTACCCTAGCGAGCAATGAGCAGTTCTTC.

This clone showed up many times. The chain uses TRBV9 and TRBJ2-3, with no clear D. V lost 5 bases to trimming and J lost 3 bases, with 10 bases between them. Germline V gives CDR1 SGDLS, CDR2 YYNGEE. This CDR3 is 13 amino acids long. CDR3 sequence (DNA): TGTGCCAGCAGTCCTCCCGGGACAGATACGCAGTATTTT. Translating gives CASSPPGTDTQYF.

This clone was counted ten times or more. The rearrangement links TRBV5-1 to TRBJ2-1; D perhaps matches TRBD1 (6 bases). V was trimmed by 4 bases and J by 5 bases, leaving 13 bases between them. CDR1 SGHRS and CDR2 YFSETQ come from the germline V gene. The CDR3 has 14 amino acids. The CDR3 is CASSQTTGHNEQFF. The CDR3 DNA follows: TGCGCCAGCAGCCAAACGACAGGCCACAATGAGCAGTTCTTC.

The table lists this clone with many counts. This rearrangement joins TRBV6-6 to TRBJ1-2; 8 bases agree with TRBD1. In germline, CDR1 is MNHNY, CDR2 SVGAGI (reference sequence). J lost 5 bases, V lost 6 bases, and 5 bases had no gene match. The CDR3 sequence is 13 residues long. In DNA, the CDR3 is TGTGCCAGCAGCGGGACAGGACAATATGGCTACACCTTC. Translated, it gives CASSGTGQYGYTF.

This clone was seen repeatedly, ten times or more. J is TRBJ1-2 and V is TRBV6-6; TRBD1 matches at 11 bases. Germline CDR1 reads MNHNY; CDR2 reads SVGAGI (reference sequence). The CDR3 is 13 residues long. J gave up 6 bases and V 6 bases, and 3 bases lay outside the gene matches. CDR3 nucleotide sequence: TGTGCCAGCAGACAGGACAGGGGGCATGGCTACACCTTC. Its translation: CASRQDRGHGYTF.

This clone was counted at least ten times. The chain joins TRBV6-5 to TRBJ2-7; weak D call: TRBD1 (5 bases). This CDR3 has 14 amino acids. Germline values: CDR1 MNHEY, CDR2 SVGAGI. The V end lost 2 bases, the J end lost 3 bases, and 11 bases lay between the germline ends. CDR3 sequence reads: CASSYRQSGYEQYF. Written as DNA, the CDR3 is TGTGCCAGCAGTTACCGACAGTCGGGCTACGAGCAGTACTTC.

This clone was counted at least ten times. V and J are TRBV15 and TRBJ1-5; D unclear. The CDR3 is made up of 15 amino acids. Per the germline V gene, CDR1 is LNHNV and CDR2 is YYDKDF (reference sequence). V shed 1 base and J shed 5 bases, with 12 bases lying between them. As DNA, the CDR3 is TGTGCCACCAGCAGAGCGTCCGGGAGGCATCAGCCCCAGCATTTT. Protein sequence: CATSRASGRHQPQHF.

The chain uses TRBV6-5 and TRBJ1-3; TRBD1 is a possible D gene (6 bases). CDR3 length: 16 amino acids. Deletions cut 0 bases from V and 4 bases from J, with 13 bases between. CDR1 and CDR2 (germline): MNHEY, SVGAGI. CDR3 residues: CASSYSGTPGGNTIYF. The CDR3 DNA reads TGTGCCAGCAGTTACTCCGGGACACCCGGAGGAAACACCATATATTTT.

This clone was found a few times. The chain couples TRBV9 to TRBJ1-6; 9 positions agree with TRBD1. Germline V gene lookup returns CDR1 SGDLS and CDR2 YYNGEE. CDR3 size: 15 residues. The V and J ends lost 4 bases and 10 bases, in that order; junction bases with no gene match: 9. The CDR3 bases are TGTGCCAGCAGCCCCGGGACAGGGACAGGATCACCCCTCCACTTT. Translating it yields CASSPGTGTGSPLHF.

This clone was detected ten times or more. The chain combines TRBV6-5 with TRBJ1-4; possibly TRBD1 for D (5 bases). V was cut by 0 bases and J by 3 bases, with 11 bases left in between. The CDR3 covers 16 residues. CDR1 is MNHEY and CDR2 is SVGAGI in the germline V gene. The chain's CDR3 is CASSYSNGGANEKLFF. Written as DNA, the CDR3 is TGTGCCAGCAGTTACTCGAATGGGGGGGCTAATGAAAAACTGTTTTTT.

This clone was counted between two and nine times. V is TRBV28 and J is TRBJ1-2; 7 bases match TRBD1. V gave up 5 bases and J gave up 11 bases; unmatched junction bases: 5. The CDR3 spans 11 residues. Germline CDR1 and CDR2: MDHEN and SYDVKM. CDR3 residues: CASSVDRVYTF. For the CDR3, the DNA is TGTGCCAGCAGTGTCGACAGGGTATACACCTTC.

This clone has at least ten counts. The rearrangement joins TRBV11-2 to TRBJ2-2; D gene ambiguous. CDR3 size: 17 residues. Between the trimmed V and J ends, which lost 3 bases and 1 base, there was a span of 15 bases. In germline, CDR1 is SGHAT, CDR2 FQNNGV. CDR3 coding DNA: TGTGCCAGCAGCTTTCCCGGATGGAGTGAGAACACCGGGGAGCTGTTTTTT. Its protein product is CASSFPGWSENTGELFF.

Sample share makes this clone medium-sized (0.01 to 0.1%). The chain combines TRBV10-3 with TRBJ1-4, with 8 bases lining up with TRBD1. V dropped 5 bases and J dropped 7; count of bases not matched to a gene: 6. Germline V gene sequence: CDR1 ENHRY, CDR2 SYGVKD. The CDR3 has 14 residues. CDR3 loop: CAISPTGTGEKLFF. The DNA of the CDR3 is TGTGCCATCAGTCCGACAGGGACAGGTGAAAAACTGTTTTTT.

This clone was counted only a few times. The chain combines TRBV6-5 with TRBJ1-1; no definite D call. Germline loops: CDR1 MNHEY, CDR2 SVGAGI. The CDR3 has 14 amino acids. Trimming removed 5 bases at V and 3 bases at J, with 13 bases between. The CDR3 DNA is TGTGCCAGCAGTGATCCGGGGAGATACACTGAAGCTTTCTTT. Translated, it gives CASSDPGRYTEAFF.

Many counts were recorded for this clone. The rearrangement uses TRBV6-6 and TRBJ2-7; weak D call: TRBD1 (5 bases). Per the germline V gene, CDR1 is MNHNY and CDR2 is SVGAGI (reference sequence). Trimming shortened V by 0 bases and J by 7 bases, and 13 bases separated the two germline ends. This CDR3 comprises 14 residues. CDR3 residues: CASSYSSRAREQYV. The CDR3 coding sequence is TGTGCCAGCAGTTACTCGAGCAGGGCCCGGGAGCAGTACGTC.

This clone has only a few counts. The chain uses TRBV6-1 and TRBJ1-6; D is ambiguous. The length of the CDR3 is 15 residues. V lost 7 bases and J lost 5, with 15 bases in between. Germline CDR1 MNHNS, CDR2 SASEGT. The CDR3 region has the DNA TGTGCCAGCATTCCGTCAGGCCGAAATAATTCACCCCTCCACTTT. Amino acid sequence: CASIPSGRNNSPLHF.

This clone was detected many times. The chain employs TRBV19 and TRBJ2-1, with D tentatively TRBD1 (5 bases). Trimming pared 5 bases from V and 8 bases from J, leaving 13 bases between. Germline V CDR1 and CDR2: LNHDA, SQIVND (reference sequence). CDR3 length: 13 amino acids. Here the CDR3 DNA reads TGTGCCAGTAGTGTACAGGCCCCTGATGAGCAGTTCTTC. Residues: CASSVQAPDEQFF.

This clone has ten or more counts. CDR3 amino acids: CASSNTGGGNEKLFF. The DNA for the CDR3 is TGTGCCAGTAGTAATACGGGAGGGGGTAATGAAAAACTGTTTTTT. The chain joins TRBV19 to TRBJ1-4; TRBD1 is a possible D gene (6 bases). This CDR3 is built from 15 residues. Germline loops: CDR1 LNHDA, CDR2 SQIVND (reference sequence). Trimming took off 4 bases at V and 4 bases at J, with 13 bases between the two ends.

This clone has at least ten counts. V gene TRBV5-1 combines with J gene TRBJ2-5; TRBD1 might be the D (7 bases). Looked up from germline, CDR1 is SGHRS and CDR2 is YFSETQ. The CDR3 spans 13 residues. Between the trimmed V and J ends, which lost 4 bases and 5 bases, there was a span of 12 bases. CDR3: CASSIQGTETQYF. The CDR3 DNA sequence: TGCGCCAGCAGCATACAGGGGACTGAGACCCAGTACTTC.

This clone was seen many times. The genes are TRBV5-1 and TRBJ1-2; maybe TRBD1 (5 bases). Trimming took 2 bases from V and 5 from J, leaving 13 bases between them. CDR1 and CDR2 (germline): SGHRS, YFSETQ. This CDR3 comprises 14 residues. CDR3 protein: CASSLKAGDYGYTF. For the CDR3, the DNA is TGCGCCAGCAGCTTAAAGGCGGGGGATTATGGCTACACCTTC.

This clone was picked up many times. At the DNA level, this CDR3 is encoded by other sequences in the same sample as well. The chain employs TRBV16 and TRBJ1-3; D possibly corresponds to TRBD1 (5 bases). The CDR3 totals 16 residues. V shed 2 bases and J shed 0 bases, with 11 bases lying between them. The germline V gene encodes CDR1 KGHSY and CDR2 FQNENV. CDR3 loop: CASSQIGHISGNTIYF. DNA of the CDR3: TGTGCCAGCAGCCAAATCGGACATATCTCTGGAAACACCATATATTTT.

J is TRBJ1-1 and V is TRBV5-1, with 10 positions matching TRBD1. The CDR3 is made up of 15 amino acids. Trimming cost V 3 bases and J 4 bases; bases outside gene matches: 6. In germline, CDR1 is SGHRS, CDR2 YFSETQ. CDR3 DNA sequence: TGCGCCAGCAGCTCTACCGGGACAGGGGTCACTGAAGCTTTCTTT. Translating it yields CASSSTGTGVTEAFF.